One sample yielded the 15 T cell receptor beta chains listed below, sequenced in a study of OX40 agonist ivuxolimab in advanced cancers. The library was generated by the immunoSEQ multiplex PCR assay. TCRdb stores this immuneACCESS table with in-frame sequences only. Part of the clones is absent; in the studies checked, under half of the shortfall reflects unresolved V genes, and no reason is known for the rest. This sample holds approximately 60,000 clones; 65% to 90% were observed only once. The ten largest clonotypes hold 0.7% of the sample. The input for sequencing was CD4+ or CD8+ T cells sorted from blood, taken in a trial of the OX40 agonist ivuxolimab. The source is an adult with an advanced solid tumor such as melanoma, head and neck, liver or kidney cancer.

The chain carries TRBV14 and TRBJ2-1, with 7 bases aligning to TRBD2. The CDR3 covers 18 residues. The germline CDR1 and CDR2 sequences are SGHDN and FVKESK. J was trimmed by 3 bases and V by 5 bases; bases with no gene match: 16. CDR3 in amino acids: CASSSPARQAGFYNEQFF. CDR3 DNA: TGTGCCAGCAGCTCCCCAGCTCGCCAAGCGGGATTCTACAATGAGCAGTTCTTC.

The chain recombines TRBV7-2 with TRBJ2-5; D is perhaps TRBD2 (6 bases). V lost 0 bases and J 5 bases, leaving 10 bases between the germline ends. The CDR3 extends over 14 amino acids. Germline lookup yields CDR1 SGHTA and CDR2 FQGNSA. The CDR3 region has the DNA TGTGCCAGCAGCTTAGCAGCGGCGGGGGAGACCCAGTACTTC. Protein: CASSLAAAGETQYF.

The rearrangement links TRBV14 to TRBJ2-5; D may correspond to TRBD1 or TRBD2 (5 bases each). V was trimmed by 5 bases and J by 2 bases, leaving 15 bases between them. The CDR3 runs 15 residues. Germline CDR1 reads SGHDN; CDR2 reads FVKESK. The CDR3 loop reads CASSSQRGFQETQYF. The CDR3 region has the DNA TGTGCCAGCAGCAGCCAGAGGGGCTTTCAAGAGACCCAGTACTTC.

The chain employs TRBV5-6 and TRBJ2-7; D unresolved. The CDR3 length is 14 residues. With 0 bases removed from V and 7 bases from J, the gap between germline ends came to 14 bases. CDR1 SGHDT and CDR2 YYEEEE come from the germline V gene. CDR3 in DNA: TGTGCCAGCAGCTTGGCCTTCGTGGGTGAAGAGCAGTACTTC. This codes for CASSLAFVGEEQYF.

This clone has more than one count but fewer than ten. Different DNA sequences within this sample yield the same CDR3. The chain links TRBV19 to TRBJ1-2; no reliable D call. Trimming shortened V by 3 bases and J by 5 bases, and 7 bases separated the two germline ends. CDR1 LNHDA and CDR2 SQIVND come from the germline V gene (reference sequence). The CDR3 runs to 12 residues. CDR3 nucleotide sequence: TGTGCCAGTAGTATCTCGGTTTATGGCTACACCTTC. Amino acids: CASSISVYGYTF.

The chain links TRBV5-1 to TRBJ2-1; 12 bases are a match to TRBD1. Germline CDR1 SGHRS, CDR2 YFSETQ. The ends lost 0 bases at V and 10 bases at J; junction bases unmatched: 11. This CDR3 is 17 amino acids long. Here the CDR3 DNA reads TGCGCCAGCAGCTTGGTCTCCGGGGACAGGGGGCTTCGGGAGCAGTTCTTC. Its translation: CASSLVSGDRGLREQFF.

This clone was counted a single time. At one boundary the junction diverges from the germline segment, which might be a read error. For the CDR3, the DNA is TGCGCCAGCAGCTTGTCCTCGAACATCGGGGAGCTGTTTTTT. Its protein product is CASSLSSNIGELFF. V is TRBV5-1 and J is TRBJ2-2; D remains ambiguous. The CDR3 length is 14 residues. The germline CDR1 and CDR2 sequences are SGHRS and YFSETQ.

Notes on this clone: A read error may account for a junction end that differs from germline. The genes are TRBV7-3 and TRBJ2-5; D may be TRBD2 (5 bases). Per the germline V gene, CDR1 is SGHTA and CDR2 is FQGTGA. This CDR3 has 13 residues. CDR3 nucleotide sequence: TGTGCCAGCAGCCGGGGTCACCAGGAGACCCAGTACTTC. Protein product: CASSRGHQETQYF.

The rearrangement joins TRBV30 to TRBJ1-2; D not certain. This CDR3 is 15 amino acids long. Trimming shortened V by 0 bases and J by 0 bases, and 11 bases separated the two germline ends. Germline loops: CDR1 GTSNPN, CDR2 SVGIG (reference sequence). The CDR3 coding sequence is TGTGCCTGGAGTGTTACCGGAGTAGCTAACTATGGCTACACCTTC. Protein product: CAWSVTGVANYGYTF. The full variable domain, in which reference TRBV30 and TRBJ1-2 provide the parts outside the CDR3, is SQTIHQWPATLVQPVGSPLSLECTVEGTSNPNLYWYRQAAGRGLQLLFYSVGIGQISSEVPQNLSASRPQDRQFILSSKKLLLSDSGFYLCAWSVTGVANYGYTFGSGTRLTVV.

The DNA for the CDR3 is TGCGCCAGCAGCTCAGAGCCCGGGATCTACAATGAGCAGTTCTTC. It codes for CASSSEPGIYNEQFF. The chain couples TRBV5-1 to TRBJ2-1; a possible D gene is TRBD2 (5 bases). There are 15 residues in the CDR3. Per germline, CDR1 SGHRS and CDR2 YFSETQ. V dropped 3 bases and J dropped 3 bases, with 13 bases sitting between them.

The V and J genes are TRBV6-1 and TRBJ1-1; D call uncertain. The CDR3 loop spans 12 amino acids. CDR1 MNHNS and CDR2 SASEGT come from the germline V gene. V lost 7 bases, J lost 3 bases, and 9 bases lay in between. The CDR3 here is CASTGRYTEAFF. CDR3 nucleotide sequence: TGTGCCAGCACTGGACGGTACACTGAAGCTTTCTTT.

The gene calls are TRBV10-1 and TRBJ2-3, with 9 bases aligning to TRBD2. This CDR3 has 15 amino acids. With 6 bases clipped from V and 4 bases from J, the junction kept 8 bases outside the gene matches. CDR1 is WNHNN, CDR2 SYGVQD, per germline (reference sequence). CDR3 nucleotides: TGCGCCAGCAGCGCTGGTAGCGGGAGTTCAGATACGCAGTATTTT. Its protein is CASSAGSGSSDTQYF.

The sample holds one count of this clone. The V call is TRBV5-1, the J call TRBJ2-7, with 7 positions matching TRBD1. Germline V lookup: CDR1 SGHRS, CDR2 YFSETQ. Germline trimming cut 1 base from V and 2 bases from J; bases unmatched to any gene: 6. CDR3 length equals 15 residues. CDR3 nucleotide sequence: TGCGCCAGCAGCTTGACAGGGGCGCAGCCCTACGAGCAGTACTTC. Translation gives CASSLTGAQPYEQYF.

CDR3 sequence: CASSPVAGGSANQYF. Written as DNA, the CDR3 is TGTGCCAGCAGTCCCGTAGCGGGAGGGTCAGCGAATCAGTACTTC. The V call is TRBV2, the J call TRBJ2-7, with 11 bases that match TRBD2. Losses at the gene ends were 5 bases for V and 10 bases for J; bases not matched to a gene: 13. CDR1 and CDR2 from the germline V gene are SNHLY and FYNNEI. This CDR3 comprises 15 residues.

The rearrangement links TRBV30 to TRBJ2-1; D unresolved. CDR3 size: 16 residues. Trimming removed 0 bases at V and 5 bases at J, with 17 bases between. Germline V gene lookup returns CDR1 GTSNPN and CDR2 SVGIG (reference sequence). This CDR3 reads CAWSVYYQASDNEQFF. Written as DNA, the CDR3 is TGTGCCTGGAGTGTATATTATCAGGCATCGGACAATGAGCAGTTCTTC.